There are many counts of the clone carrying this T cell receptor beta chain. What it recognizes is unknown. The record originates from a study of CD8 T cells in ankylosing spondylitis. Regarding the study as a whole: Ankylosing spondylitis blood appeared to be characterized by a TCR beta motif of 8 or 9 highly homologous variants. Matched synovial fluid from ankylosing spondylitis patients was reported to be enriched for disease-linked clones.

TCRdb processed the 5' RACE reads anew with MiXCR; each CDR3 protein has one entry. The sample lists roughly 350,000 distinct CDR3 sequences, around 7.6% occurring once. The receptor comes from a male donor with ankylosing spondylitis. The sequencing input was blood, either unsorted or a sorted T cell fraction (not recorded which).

The CDR3 nucleotides read TGTGCCAGCAGCTTTACAGGGGCAGATAATTCACCCCTCCACTTT. Translated: CASSFTGADNSPLHF. The V call is TRBV5-5, the J call TRBJ1-6; 7 bases are shared with TRBD1. This CDR3 spans 15 amino acids. Germline CDR1 SGHKS, CDR2 YYEKEE (reference sequence). The V gene end was trimmed by 2 bases and the J gene end by 5 bases; junction bases not matched to a gene: 4.